This T cell receptor beta chain originates from a study of identical twins. There are 15 residues in the CDR3. V lost 1 base to trimming and J lost 3 bases; unmatched junction nucleotides: 3. The germline V gene encodes CDR1 DFQATT and CDR2 SNEGSKA (reference sequence). TCRdb ran MiXCR on the 5' RACE reads and lists one entry per CDR3 protein. The profile shows roughly 700,000 distinct CDR3 sequences, over 8.5% of them singletons. This clonotype has only a few counts. The same specimen was also included in a second study, on yellow fever vaccine responses in identical twins.

The sample comprised PBMCs. The chain joins TRBV20-1 to TRBJ2-1; 10 bases line up with TRBD2. The clonotype originates from a young woman in good health. DNA for the CDR3: TGCAGTGCTAGAGGAGCTAGCGGGGGCTACAATGAGCAGTTCTTC. It codes for CSARGASGGYNEQFF.